These 30 T cell receptor beta chains were all obtained from the same sample, sequenced in a study of cytomegalovirus exposure and HLA in healthy donors. This PCR relied on a set of 60 Vbeta primers and 13 Jbeta primers. Sequencing was performed with immunoSEQ multiplex PCR; in TCRdb, only in-frame clones are kept and a portion is missing. Of roughly 170,000 clones listed, around four fifths are singletons. The material sequenced was PBMCs. The receptors derive from a man aged 30 to 45 in good health and CMV-seronegative.

The V gene is TRBV18, the J gene TRBJ1-4, with a possible D match to TRBD1 (6 bases). The CDR3 length is 15 residues. Germline V lookup: CDR1 KGHSH, CDR2 LQKENI. The V end was cut by 4 bases, the J end by 3 bases, with 12 bases between. In DNA, the CDR3 is TGTGCCAGCTCACAAACCGGGACACCTAATGAAAAACTGTTTTTT. Translating gives CASSQTGTPNEKLFF.

The chain combines TRBV5-1 with TRBJ2-1, with D tentatively TRBD2 (5 bases). The germline gives CDR1 SGHRS, CDR2 YFSETQ. V lost 8 bases to trimming and J lost 3 bases, with 15 bases between them. CDR3 length equals 14 residues. The DNA of the CDR3 is TGCGCCAGTCACTGGACTGAACGCTACAATGAGCAGTTCTTC. It codes for CASHWTERYNEQFF.

This clone was observed once. V usage is TRBV5-1 and J usage is TRBJ1-5, with D possibly being TRBD1 (6 bases). The germline V gene has CDR1 SGHRS and CDR2 YFSETQ. V lost 2 bases and J 0 bases, leaving 18 bases between the germline ends. The CDR3 has 18 residues. Written as DNA, the CDR3 is TGCGCCAGCAGCTTAGGGGGTGGGCATGGTTCTAGCAATCAGCCCCAGCATTTT. This sequence encodes CASSLGGGHGSSNQPQHF.

This chain uses TRBV7-2 with TRBJ2-5, with D possibly matching TRBD2 (5 bases). With 1 base removed from V and 1 base from J, the gap between germline ends came to 10 bases. Germline V gene lookup returns CDR1 SGHTA and CDR2 FQGNSA. The CDR3 sequence is 15 residues long. The CDR3 is CASSLVMGSQETQYF. DNA of the CDR3: TGTGCCAGCAGCTTAGTGATGGGGAGCCAAGAGACCCAGTACTTC.

The chain links TRBV5-1 to TRBJ2-7, with TRBD1 as a possible D gene (6 bases). The CDR3 covers 14 residues. V lost 4 bases and J 3 bases, leaving 14 bases between the germline ends. Germline-derived CDR1 and CDR2 are SGHRS and YFSETQ. The CDR3 here is CASSGRRGDYEQYF. CDR3 nucleotide sequence: TGCGCCAGCAGCGGCCGCAGGGGAGACTACGAGCAGTACTTC. Combining the CDR3 with reference TRBV5-1 and TRBJ2-7 gives the whole variable domain KAGVTQTPRYLIKTRGQQVTLSCSPISGHRSVSWYQQTPGQGLQFLFEYFSETQRNKGNFPGRFSGRQFSNSRSEMNVSTLELGDSALYLCASSGRRGDYEQYFGPGTRLTVT.

The chain carries TRBV7-2 and TRBJ2-7; 9 nucleotides line up with TRBD2. The V gene's germline CDR1 is SGHTA and CDR2 FQGNSA. The junction had 6 bases not matched to a gene; V was cut back by 3 bases and J by 0 bases. CDR3 length: 16 amino acids. The CDR3 sequence is CASSFLSGRSSYEQYF. For the CDR3, the DNA is TGTGCCAGCAGCTTCCTCAGCGGGAGGAGCTCCTACGAGCAGTACTTC.

V and J are TRBV6-5 and TRBJ1-6, with 7 bases aligning to TRBD1. V shed 7 bases, J shed 3 bases, and the junction held 6 bases outside the gene matches. This CDR3 has 15 residues. Germline CDR1 and CDR2: MNHEY and SVGAGI. CDR3 sequence (DNA): TGTGCCAGCATGGGGACAGTTAACTATAATTCACCCCTCCACTTT. Protein sequence: CASMGTVNYNSPLHF.

The chain uses TRBV5-1 and TRBJ2-5; TRBD1 is a possible D gene (6 bases). Germline V gene sequence: CDR1 SGHRS, CDR2 YFSETQ. Trimming took 4 bases from V and 2 from J, leaving 15 bases between them. There are 15 residues in the CDR3. CDR3 residues: CASSEGQYVQETQYF. In nucleotides, the CDR3 is TGCGCCAGCAGCGAAGGACAGTACGTTCAAGAGACCCAGTACTTC.

The gene calls are TRBV29-1 and TRBJ2-1; 14 nucleotides align to TRBD2. Germline values: CDR1 SQVTM, CDR2 ANQGSEA. This CDR3 spans 14 amino acids. Unmatched junction bases numbered 4, after V lost 7 bases and J lost 5 bases. CDR3 in DNA: TGCAGCGCTAGACTAGCGGGGGGGCACAATGAGCAGTTCTTC. This translates into CSARLAGGHNEQFF.

The chain combines TRBV30 with TRBJ1-1; D gene uncertain. Germline CDR1 and CDR2: GTSNPN and SVGIG (reference sequence). The V end was cut by 0 bases, the J end by 1 base, with 9 bases between. The CDR3 is made up of 14 amino acids. The CDR3 DNA is TGTGCCTGGAGTGTAACACATTCGAACACTGAAGCTTTCTTT. It specifies CAWSVTHSNTEAFF.

The chain links TRBV30 to TRBJ2-5; 9 bases match TRBD1. Unmatched junction bases numbered 6, after V lost 2 bases and J lost 11 bases. This CDR3 contains 12 residues. Germline V gene lookup returns CDR1 GTSNPN and CDR2 SVGIG (reference sequence). The CDR3 protein is CAWSRDRERQYF. The CDR3 nucleotides read TGTGCCTGGAGTAGGGACAGGGAACGGCAGTACTTC.

V and J are TRBV19 and TRBJ2-7; 7 bases line up with TRBD1. V was pared by 6 bases and J by 4 bases, with 9 bases of the junction left unmatched. CDR1 LNHDA and CDR2 SQIVND come from the germline V gene (reference sequence). This CDR3 spans 14 amino acids. The CDR3 region has the DNA TGTGCCAGTAGCCCTACAGGGGTGCGGTACGAGCAGTACTTC. Encoded protein: CASSPTGVRYEQYF.

The J gene is TRBJ2-1, the V gene TRBV5-8; 7 bases match TRBD2. The V segment lost 4 bases and the J segment 2 bases; nucleotides outside the gene matches: 6. The germline V gene encodes CDR1 SGHTS and CDR2 YDEGEE. This CDR3 has 15 residues. Here the CDR3 reads CASSLGGGAYNEQFF. The CDR3 nucleotides are TGTGCCAGCAGCCTGGGGGGGGGTGCCTACAATGAGCAGTTCTTC.

The CDR3 is CASSQGLGSNEQFF. CDR3 coding DNA: TGCGCCAGCAGCCAAGGACTAGGGTCCAATGAGCAGTTCTTC. The chain is built from TRBV4-3 and TRBJ2-1; weak D call: TRBD2 (6 bases). This CDR3 comprises 14 residues. The germline CDR1 and CDR2 sequences are LGHNA and YSLEER. Trimming removed 1 base at V and 6 bases at J, with 10 bases between.

The V call is TRBV6-1, the J call TRBJ1-4, with D unresolved. This CDR3 contains 18 residues. The ends were cut back, 3 bases at V and 5 bases at J, with 22 bases in the middle. Germline CDR1 MNHNS, CDR2 SASEGT. The CDR3 coding sequence is TGTGCCAGCAGTGACTGTCCAAGTCTCCTAGTCGACAATGAAAAACTGTTTTTT. Its protein product is CASSDCPSLLVDNEKLFF.

Notes on this clone: Other DNA sequences from this sample encode an identical CDR3 as well. The chain carries TRBV5-6 and TRBJ1-2, with 9 bases aligning to TRBD1. This CDR3 is built from 13 residues. The V segment lost 4 bases and the J segment 4 bases; nucleotides outside the gene matches: 2. Germline V gene lookup returns CDR1 SGHDT and CDR2 YYEEEE. In DNA, the CDR3 is TGTGCCAGCAGCCTGGACAGGGGCTATGGCTACACCTTC. It translates to CASSLDRGYGYTF.

The chain is built from TRBV27 and TRBJ2-7, with D perhaps TRBD2 (5 bases). The CDR3 loop spans 13 amino acids. Trimming shortened V by 4 bases and J by 10 bases, and 17 bases separated the two germline ends. Germline CDR1 and CDR2: MNHEY and SMNVEV (reference sequence). The CDR3 region is CASSSGSSRIQYF. In DNA form, the CDR3 reads TGTGCCAGCAGTTCGGGGTCTAGCCGGATACAGTACTTC.

The chain joins TRBV15 to TRBJ1-1, with 7 bases fitting TRBD1. Germline CDR1 is LNHNV and CDR2 is YYDKDF (reference sequence). The V gene end was trimmed by 3 bases and the J gene end by 1 base; junction bases not matched to a gene: 2. This CDR3 region has 14 residues. CDR3: CATSRTGQNTEAFF. The CDR3 nucleotides are TGTGCCACCAGCAGGACAGGGCAGAACACTGAAGCTTTCTTT. Using reference TRBV15 and TRBJ1-1 for the parts outside the CDR3, the full variable domain is DAMVIQNPRYQVTQFGKPVTLSCSQTLNHNVMYWYQQKSSQAPKLLFHYYDKDFNNEADTPDNFQSRRPNTSFCFLDIRSPGLGDTAMYLCATSRTGQNTEAFFGQGTRLTVV.

This chain uses TRBV5-1 with TRBJ2-3; 8 bases are a match to TRBD2. The CDR3 runs to 14 residues. Germline CDR1 SGHRS, CDR2 YFSETQ. With 3 bases clipped from V and 4 bases from J, the junction kept 4 bases outside the gene matches. The CDR3 here is CASSYRTSSDTQYF. The CDR3 region has the DNA TGCGCCAGCAGCTACCGGACTAGCTCAGATACGCAGTATTTT.

In DNA form, the CDR3 reads TGTGCCAGCAGCTTACCGGGGACAGGGATGCATGAGCAGTTCTTC. This encodes CASSLPGTGMHEQFF. The chain links TRBV7-8 to TRBJ2-1, with 9 bases lining up with TRBD1. J gave up 8 bases and V 2 bases, and 7 bases lay outside the gene matches. This CDR3 has 15 amino acids. Germline V gives CDR1 SGHVS, CDR2 FQNEAQ. The full variable domain, rest sourced from reference TRBV7-8 and TRBJ2-1, is GAGVSQSPRYKVAKRGQDVALRCDPISGHVSLFWYQQALGQGPEFLTYFQNEAQLDKSGLPSDRFFAERPEGSVSTLKIQRTQQEDSAVYLCASSLPGTGMHEQFFGPGTRLTVL.

This clone was counted between two and nine times. The chain is built from TRBV29-1 and TRBJ1-1; D uncertain. The germline V and J ends were trimmed by 7 bases and 0 bases, with 21 bases remaining between them. Germline lookup yields CDR1 SQVTM and CDR2 ANQGSEA. The CDR3 totals 16 residues. CDR3 nucleotides: TGCAGCGCAACCAGATCGGGGTCCTACTTGAACACTGAAGCTTTCTTT. Translating it yields CSATRSGSYLNTEAFF.

As concerns this clone: Its ends do not fully match the called genes, so a read error is possible. This chain joins TRBV5-1 and TRBJ2-7; 8 bases align to TRBD2. The CDR3 is 14 amino acids. The germline CDR1 and CDR2 sequences are SGHRS and YFSETQ. CDR3 in amino acids: CASSLREGSHEQYF. DNA of the CDR3: TGCGCCAGCAGCTTGCGGGAGGGCTCCCACGAGCAGTACTTC.

This chain connects TRBV28 to TRBJ2-4, with 7 bases lining up with TRBD1. The germline CDR1 and CDR2 sequences are MDHEN and SYDVKM. The CDR3 has 15 residues. Trimming at V came to 6 bases and at J to 5 bases, leaving 10 bases not matched to a gene. The CDR3 DNA reads TGTGCCAGCAGCCCCGCAGGGGGAGTCCAAAACATTCAGTACTTC. Amino acids: CASSPAGGVQNIQYF.

The CDR3 DNA is TGTGCCAGCAGCGCCGGGGAAATGGAAAAACTGTTTTTT. This encodes CASSAGEMEKLFF. The chain carries TRBV13 and TRBJ1-4; D is unresolved. Germline CDR1 is PRHDT and CDR2 is FYEKMQ (reference sequence). The CDR3 covers 13 residues. V shed 5 bases and J shed 8 bases, with 12 bases lying between them.

The chain employs TRBV28 and TRBJ1-1, with 12 bases identical to TRBD1. V lost 6 bases, J lost 3 bases, and 11 bases stayed unmatched. The CDR3 runs 17 residues. In germline, CDR1 is MDHEN, CDR2 SYDVKM. CDR3 loop: CASREAGTGGWYTEAFF. In DNA form, the CDR3 reads TGTGCCAGCAGAGAGGCCGGGACAGGGGGCTGGTACACTGAAGCTTTCTTT.

V usage is TRBV9 and J usage is TRBJ2-4; tentatively, D is TRBD2 (6 bases). The V end was cut by 0 bases, the J end by 0 bases, with 7 bases between. CDR3 length equals 15 residues. The germline gives CDR1 SGDLS, CDR2 YYNGEE. As DNA, the CDR3 is TGTGCCAGCAGCGTAGACGGGGGAGCCAAAAACATTCAGTACTTC. Its translation is CASSVDGGAKNIQYF. The full variable domain, rest sourced from reference TRBV9 and TRBJ2-4, is DSGVTQTPKHLITATGQRVTLRCSPRSGDLSVYWYQQSLDQGLQFLIQYYNGEERAKGNILERFSAQQFPDLHSELNLSSLELGDSALYFCASSVDGGAKNIQYFGAGTRLSVL.

The chain is built from TRBV2 and TRBJ2-3; 8 bases line up with TRBD1. The CDR3 has 14 amino acids. Losses at the gene ends were 7 bases for V and 0 bases for J; bases not matched to a gene: 3. In germline, CDR1 is SNHLY, CDR2 FYNNEI. As DNA, the CDR3 is TGTGCCAGCACCCGGGACAGGAGCACAGATACGCAGTATTTT. Residues: CASTRDRSTDTQYF.

The V call is TRBV10-3, the J call TRBJ2-7, with D tentatively TRBD1 (9 bases). Germline assignment: CDR1 ENHRY and CDR2 SYGVKD. V lost 6 bases to trimming and J lost 0 bases, with 27 bases between them. This CDR3 spans 19 amino acids. Here the CDR3 reads CAISPGTGSGAGGSYEQYF. CDR3 sequence (DNA): TGTGCCATCAGCCCCGGGACAGGGAGTGGCGCGGGGGGCTCCTACGAGCAGTACTTC.

Only a few counts were recorded for this clone. V gene TRBV10-1 combines with J gene TRBJ2-1; 8 positions match TRBD1. CDR3 length: 15 amino acids. CDR1 is WNHNN and CDR2 is SYGVQD in the germline V gene (reference sequence). With V trimmed by 3 bases and J by 9 bases, 10 bases remained unmatched. The CDR3, as DNA: TGCGCCAGCAGTGAACGGACAGGGTATTGGAGTGAGCAGTTCTTC. Amino acids: CASSERTGYWSEQFF.

Only a few counts were recorded for this clone. This chain uses TRBV2 with TRBJ2-7; 8 bases are a match to TRBD1. This CDR3 has 15 residues. Looked up from germline, CDR1 is SNHLY and CDR2 is FYNNEI. V lost 4 bases to trimming and J lost 6 bases; unmatched junction nucleotides: 11. The CDR3 is CASSAYGGQGAEQYF. In DNA, the CDR3 is TGTGCCAGCAGTGCTTATGGAGGACAGGGTGCCGAGCAGTACTTC.